The clone carrying this T cell receptor (beta chain) was counted ten times or more. Its cognate antigen is unknown. The record originates from a study of naive and memory T cell subsets. Points from the study as a whole: Over 95% of naive TCR sequences appeared only once after error correction, unlike memory subsets.

V shed 5 bases, J shed 2 bases, and the junction held 2 bases outside the gene matches. Germline V gives CDR1 MNHEY, CDR2 SVGEGT. This CDR3 has 13 residues. An equimolar mix of two oligonucleotides served as the beta constant-region primer for TRBC1 and TRBC2. TCRdb analysed the UMI-ligation and nested PCR reads with MiXCR anew, one entry per CDR3 protein. In the table there are about 5,400 distinct CDR3 sequences, roughly 6.6% of which are singletons. The V gene is TRBV6-2 or TRBV6-3, the J gene TRBJ1-2, with 7 bases lining up with TRBD1. The sequencing sample was made of effector memory CD8+ T cells from blood. Sample subset: effector memory, CD45RA- CD27-. This sequence originates from a human donor in good health. Written as DNA, the CDR3 is TGTGCCAGCAGTGACAGGGAGAACTATGGCTACACCTTC. Its protein is CASSDRENYGYTF.